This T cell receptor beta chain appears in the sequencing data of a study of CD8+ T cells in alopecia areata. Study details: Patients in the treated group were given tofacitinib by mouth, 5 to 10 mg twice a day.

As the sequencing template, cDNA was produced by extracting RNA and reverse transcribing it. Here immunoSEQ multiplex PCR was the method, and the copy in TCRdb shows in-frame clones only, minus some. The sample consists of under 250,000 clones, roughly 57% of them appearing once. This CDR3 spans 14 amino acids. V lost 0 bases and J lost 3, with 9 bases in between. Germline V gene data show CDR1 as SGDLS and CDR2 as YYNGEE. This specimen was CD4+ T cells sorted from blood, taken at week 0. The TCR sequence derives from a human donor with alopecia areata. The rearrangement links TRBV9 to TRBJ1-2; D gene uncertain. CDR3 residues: CASSVAGGHYGYTF. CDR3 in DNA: TGTGCCAGCAGCGTAGCTGGCGGCCACTATGGCTACACCTTC.